This T cell receptor (beta chain) was identified during a study of cytomegalovirus exposure and HLA in healthy donors. Points on this clone: Its antigen is not known.

The CDR3 extends over 14 amino acids. The V segment lost 7 bases and the J segment 5 bases; nucleotides outside the gene matches: 5. Germline V gene data show CDR1 as LNHDA and CDR2 as SQIVND (reference sequence). The PCR used 60 Vbeta and 13 Jbeta primers. Here immunoSEQ multiplex PCR was the method, and the copy in TCRdb shows in-frame clones only, minus some. The table lists some 100,000 clones, approximately 71% of them singletons. Study-level findings and limits: Using the classifier, cytomegalovirus status was reportedly diagnosed with high specificity and sensitivity. It was taken for granted in presence/absence analyses that sequencing depth across donors was roughly uniform.

The sequencing input was PBMCs. This chain joins TRBV19 and TRBJ2-1, with 10 bases lining up with TRBD2. This TCR derives from a man in his forties or fifties in good health and CMV-seronegative. CDR3 nucleotide sequence: TGTGCCAGTACCTGGACTAGCGGTAACAATGAGCAGTTCTTC. Translation: CASTWTSGNNEQFF. Combining the CDR3 with reference TRBV19 and TRBJ2-1 gives the whole variable domain DGGITQSPKYLFRKEGQNVTLSCEQNLNHDAMYWYRQDPGQGLRLIYYSQIVNDFQKGDIAEGYSVSREKKESFPLTVTSAQKNPTAFYLCASTWTSGNNEQFFGPGTRLTVL.